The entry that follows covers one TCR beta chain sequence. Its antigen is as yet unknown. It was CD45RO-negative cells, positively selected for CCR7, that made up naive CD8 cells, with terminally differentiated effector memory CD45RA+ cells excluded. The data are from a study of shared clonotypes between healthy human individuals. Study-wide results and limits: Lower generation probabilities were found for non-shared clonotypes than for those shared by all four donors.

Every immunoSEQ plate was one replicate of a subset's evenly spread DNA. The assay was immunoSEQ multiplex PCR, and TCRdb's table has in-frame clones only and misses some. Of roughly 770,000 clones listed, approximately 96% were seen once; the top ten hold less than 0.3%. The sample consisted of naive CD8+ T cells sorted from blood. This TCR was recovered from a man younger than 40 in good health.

CDR3 sequence (DNA): TGTGCCAGCAGTCTCCAGACAGGTACGATGAACGAGCAGTACTTC. This gives the protein CASSLQTGTMNEQYF. V and J are TRBV27 and TRBJ2-7, with D perhaps matching TRBD1 (6 bases). The CDR3 contains 15 residues. Between the trimmed V and J ends, which lost 5 bases and 5 bases, there was a span of 19 bases. The V gene's germline CDR1 is MNHEY and CDR2 SMNVEV (reference sequence).